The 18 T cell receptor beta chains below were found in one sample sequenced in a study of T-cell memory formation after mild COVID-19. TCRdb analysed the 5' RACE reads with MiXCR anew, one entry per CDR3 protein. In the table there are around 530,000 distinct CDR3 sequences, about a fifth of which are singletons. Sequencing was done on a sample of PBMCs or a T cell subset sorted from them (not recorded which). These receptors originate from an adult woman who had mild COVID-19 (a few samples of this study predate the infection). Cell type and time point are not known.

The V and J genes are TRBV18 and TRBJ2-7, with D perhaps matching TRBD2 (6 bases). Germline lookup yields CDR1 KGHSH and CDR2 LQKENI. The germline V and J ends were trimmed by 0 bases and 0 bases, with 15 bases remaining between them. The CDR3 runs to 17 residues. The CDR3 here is CASSPPEGTLNSYEQYF. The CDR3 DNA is TGTGCCAGCTCACCACCGGAGGGGACCCTAAACTCCTACGAGCAGTACTTC.

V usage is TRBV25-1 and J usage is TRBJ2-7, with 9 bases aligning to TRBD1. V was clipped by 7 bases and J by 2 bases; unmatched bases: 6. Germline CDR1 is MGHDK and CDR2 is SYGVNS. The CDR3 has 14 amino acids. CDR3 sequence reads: CASIMGTGPYEQYF. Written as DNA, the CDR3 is TGTGCCAGCATCATGGGGACAGGGCCCTACGAGCAGTACTTC.

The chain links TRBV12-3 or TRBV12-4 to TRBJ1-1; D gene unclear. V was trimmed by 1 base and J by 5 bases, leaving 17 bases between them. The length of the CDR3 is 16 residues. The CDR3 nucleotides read TGTGCCAGCAGTTTAGTACGACCTTTGATGGGGACTGAAGCTTTCTTT. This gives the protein CASSLVRPLMGTEAFF.

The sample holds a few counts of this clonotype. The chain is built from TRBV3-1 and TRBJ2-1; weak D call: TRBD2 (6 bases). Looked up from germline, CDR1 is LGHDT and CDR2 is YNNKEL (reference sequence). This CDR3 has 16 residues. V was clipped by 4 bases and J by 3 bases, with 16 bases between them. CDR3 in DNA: TGTGCCAGCAGCCGGATGGAGGGGATTCTCTACAATGAGCAGTTCTTC. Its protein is CASSRMEGILYNEQFF.

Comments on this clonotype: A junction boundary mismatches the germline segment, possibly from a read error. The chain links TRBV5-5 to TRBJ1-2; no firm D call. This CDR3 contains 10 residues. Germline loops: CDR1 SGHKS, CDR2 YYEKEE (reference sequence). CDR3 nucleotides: TGTGCCAGCATCCGAGAGGGAGATCCATTC. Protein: CASIREGDPF.

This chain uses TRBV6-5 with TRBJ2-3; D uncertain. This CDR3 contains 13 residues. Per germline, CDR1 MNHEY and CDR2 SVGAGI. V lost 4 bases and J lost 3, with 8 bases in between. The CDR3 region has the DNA TGTGCCAGCAGTTTTAGTATGACAGATACGCAGTATTTT. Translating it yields CASSFSMTDTQYF.

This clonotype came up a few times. The CDR3 reads CASSVGARDADTQYF. CDR3 sequence (DNA): TGTGCCAGCAGCGTAGGGGCCCGGGACGCAGATACGCAGTATTTT. The chain joins TRBV9 to TRBJ2-3; D might be TRBD1 or TRBD2, each matching 5 bases. The germline V gene encodes CDR1 SGDLS and CDR2 YYNGEE. V shed 0 bases and J shed 4 bases, with 12 bases lying between them. This CDR3 has 15 residues.

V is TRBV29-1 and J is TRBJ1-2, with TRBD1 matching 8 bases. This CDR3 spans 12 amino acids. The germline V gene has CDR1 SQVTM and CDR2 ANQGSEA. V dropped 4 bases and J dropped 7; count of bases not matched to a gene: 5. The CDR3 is CSVVQGAVGYTF. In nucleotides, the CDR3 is TGCAGCGTTGTGCAGGGGGCGGTTGGCTACACCTTC.

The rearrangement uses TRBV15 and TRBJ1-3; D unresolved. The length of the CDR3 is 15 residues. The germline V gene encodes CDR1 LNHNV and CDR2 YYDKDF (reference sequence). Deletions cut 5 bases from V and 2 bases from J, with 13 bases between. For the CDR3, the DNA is TGTGCCACCAGCGAGGCGAGGAGTCCTGGAAACACCATATATTTT. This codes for CATSEARSPGNTIYF.

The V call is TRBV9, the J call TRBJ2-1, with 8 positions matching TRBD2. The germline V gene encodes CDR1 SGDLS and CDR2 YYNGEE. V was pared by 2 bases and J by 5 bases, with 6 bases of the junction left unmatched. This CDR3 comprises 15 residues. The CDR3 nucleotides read TGTGCCAGCAGCGTGGGCGGGGGGCCAAACAATGAGCAGTTCTTC. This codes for CASSVGGGPNNEQFF.

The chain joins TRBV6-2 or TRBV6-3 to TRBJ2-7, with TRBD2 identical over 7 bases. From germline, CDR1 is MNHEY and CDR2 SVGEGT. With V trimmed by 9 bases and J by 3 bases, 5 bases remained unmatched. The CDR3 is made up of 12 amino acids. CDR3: CASKRDYYEQYF. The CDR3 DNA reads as TGTGCCAGTAAGCGGGATTACTACGAGCAGTACTTC.

The chain's CDR3 is CASSLGGRGTVSYEQYF. CDR3 in DNA: TGTGCCAGCAGTTTAGGAGGAAGGGGGACGGTGTCCTACGAGCAGTACTTC. The V and J genes are TRBV12-3 or TRBV12-4 and TRBJ2-7, with a possible D match to TRBD1 (6 bases). The CDR3 consists of 17 residues. Trimming left V 1 base short and J 1 base short, with 17 bases between.

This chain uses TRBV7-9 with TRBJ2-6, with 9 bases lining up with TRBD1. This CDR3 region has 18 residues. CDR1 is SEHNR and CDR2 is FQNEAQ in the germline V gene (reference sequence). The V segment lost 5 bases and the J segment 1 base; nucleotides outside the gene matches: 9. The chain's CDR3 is CASSTRPGTGSGANVLTF. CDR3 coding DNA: TGTGCCAGCAGCACACGTCCCGGGACAGGGTCTGGGGCCAACGTCCTGACTTTC.

CDR3 region: CSARDWLNTEAFF. CDR3 nucleotides: TGCAGTGCTAGAGATTGGTTGAACACTGAAGCTTTCTTT. This chain connects TRBV20-1 to TRBJ1-1; no firm D call. Trimming cost V 0 bases and J 0 bases, with 5 bases left between them. CDR1 is DFQATT, CDR2 SNEGSKA, per germline (reference sequence). The CDR3 is 13 amino acids.

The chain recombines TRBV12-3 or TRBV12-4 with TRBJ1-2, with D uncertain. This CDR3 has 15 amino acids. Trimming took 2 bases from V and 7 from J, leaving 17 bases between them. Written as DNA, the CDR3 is TGTGCCAGCAGTTTAAGGTCCAGTCTTATCCCTGGCTACACCTTC. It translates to CASSLRSSLIPGYTF.

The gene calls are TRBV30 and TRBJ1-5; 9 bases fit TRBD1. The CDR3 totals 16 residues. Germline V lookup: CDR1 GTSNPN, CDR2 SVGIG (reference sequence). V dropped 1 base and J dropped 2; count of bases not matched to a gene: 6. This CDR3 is CAWSDRGQPGNQPQHF. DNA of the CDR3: TGTGCCTGGAGTGACAGGGGGCAACCAGGCAATCAGCCCCAGCATTTT.

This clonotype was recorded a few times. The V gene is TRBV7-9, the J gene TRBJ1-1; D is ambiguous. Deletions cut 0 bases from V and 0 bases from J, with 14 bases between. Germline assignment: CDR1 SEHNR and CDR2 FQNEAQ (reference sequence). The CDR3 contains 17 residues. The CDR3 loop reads CASSLARPTRLNTEAFF. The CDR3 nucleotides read TGTGCCAGCAGCTTAGCGCGGCCTACTAGACTGAACACTGAAGCTTTCTTT.

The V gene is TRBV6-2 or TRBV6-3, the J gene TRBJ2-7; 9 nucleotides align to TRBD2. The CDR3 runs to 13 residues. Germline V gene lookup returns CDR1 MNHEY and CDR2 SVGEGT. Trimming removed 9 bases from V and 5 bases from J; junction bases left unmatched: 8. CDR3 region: CASISGSYHEQYF. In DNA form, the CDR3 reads TGTGCCAGTATTAGCGGGAGTTACCACGAGCAGTACTTC.